This T cell receptor (beta chain) was documented in a study of shared clonotypes between healthy human individuals. It was 150 to 200 ng DNA, about 30,000 T cell genomes, that sorted-subset replicate PCRs used. Profiling relied on immunoSEQ multiplex PCR, and the TCRdb table lists in-frame clones only, not all of them. Of about 980,000 clones in the sample, approximately 80% were seen once. On this clone itself: Other DNA sequences in this sample translate to the same CDR3.

V trimming: 1 base; J trimming: 1 base; junction bases outside the gene matches: 3. Germline lookup yields CDR1 SGHRS and CDR2 YFSETQ. The CDR3 consists of 16 residues. The material sequenced was memory CD4+ T cells sorted from blood. Subset denoted: CD45RA-negative fraction. The chain combines TRBV5-1 with TRBJ2-3, with 10 bases that match TRBD2. This clonotype was obtained from a man aged 18 to 29 in good health. CDR3 DNA: TGCGCCAGCAGCTTGCGGCTAGCGGGGGGCACAGATACGCAGTATTTT. This translates into CASSLRLAGGTDTQYF.